The next 11 T cell receptor beta chains were all read from a single sample in a study of blood T cell repertoires in COVID-19. Sequencing was performed with immunoSEQ multiplex PCR; in TCRdb, only in-frame clones are kept and a portion is missing. Of 95,000 to 110,000 clones listed, about four fifths are singletons. Sequencing input: peripheral blood. These receptors all stem from a woman older than 75 with active or convalescent COVID-19.

The rearrangement uses TRBV5-5 and TRBJ1-5, with 9 bases identical to TRBD1. The length of the CDR3 is 15 residues. V lost 3 bases and J lost 7; bases outside the gene matches: 8. Looked up from germline, CDR1 is SGHKS and CDR2 is YYEKEE (reference sequence). CDR3 bases: TGTGCCAGCAGCTGGGGTGGACAGGGGTTCCAGCCCCAGCATTTT. Amino acids: CASSWGGQGFQPQHF.

The DNA of the CDR3 is TGTGCCAGCAGCGCCCTACCGGACGGGGGAAGAAACACCATATATTTT. Amino acid sequence: CASSALPDGGRNTIYF. The V call is TRBV9, the J call TRBJ1-3; weak D call: TRBD1 (5 bases). The CDR3 contains 16 residues. Germline V gene data show CDR1 as SGDLS and CDR2 as YYNGEE. With 3 bases removed from V and 5 bases from J, the gap between germline ends came to 18 bases.

The chain recombines TRBV19 with TRBJ1-2; 8 bases are a match to TRBD1. Per the germline V gene, CDR1 is LNHDA and CDR2 is SQIVND (reference sequence). J gave up 5 bases and V 4 bases, and 15 bases lay outside the gene matches. The CDR3 consists of 17 residues. The CDR3 is CASSKEPGQAAIYGYTF. The CDR3 DNA follows: TGTGCCAGTAGTAAGGAACCGGGACAGGCTGCGATTTATGGCTACACCTTC.

Comments on this clone: The identical CDR3 is also encoded by other nucleotide sequences in the sample. V is TRBV18 and J is TRBJ1-1; D is perhaps TRBD1 (5 bases). The CDR3 is made up of 13 amino acids. CDR1 is KGHSH and CDR2 is LQKENI in the germline V gene. With 3 bases removed from V and 1 base from J, the gap between germline ends came to 6 bases. CDR3 protein: CASSPQGNTEAFF. The CDR3 DNA sequence: TGTGCCAGCTCACCCCAGGGGAACACTGAAGCTTTCTTT.

In its sample, this clone was seen a few times. The sample holds other DNA sequences that translate to the same CDR3. V and J are TRBV19 and TRBJ1-1; D remains unclear. The CDR3 consists of 13 residues. Germline CDR1 is LNHDA and CDR2 is SQIVND (reference sequence). V lost 6 bases and J 0 bases, leaving 8 bases between the germline ends. The CDR3 reads CASSRQVNTEAFF. The CDR3, as DNA: TGTGCCAGTAGCCGACAAGTGAACACTGAAGCTTTCTTT.

The J gene is TRBJ2-1, the V gene TRBV12-3 or TRBV12-4, with 12 bases matching TRBD2. This CDR3 has 13 amino acids. Trimming cost V 6 bases and J 12 bases; bases outside gene matches: 6. The CDR3 reads CASSRLAGDRQFF. The CDR3 DNA follows: TGTGCCAGCAGCCGACTAGCGGGAGACCGGCAGTTCTTC.

The chain uses TRBV4-3 and TRBJ1-5, with D hard to call. Germline CDR1 LGHNA, CDR2 YSLEER. The CDR3 spans 15 residues. V lost 0 bases to trimming and J lost 5 bases, with 11 bases between them. The CDR3 bases are TGCGCCAGCAGCCAAGATCTGGGCCAACATCAGCCCCAGCATTTT. Translated, it gives CASSQDLGQHQPQHF.

V usage is TRBV6-5 and J usage is TRBJ2-1, with 9 bases matching TRBD1. V shed 10 bases, J shed 9 bases, and the junction held 10 bases outside the gene matches. The CDR3 length is 13 residues. Germline loops: CDR1 MNHEY, CDR2 SVGAGI. CDR3 in amino acids: CATPDRGEGEQFF. The CDR3 DNA reads as TGTGCCACCCCGGACAGGGGAGAAGGTGAGCAGTTCTTC.

The chain has TRBV28 and TRBJ1-4; tentatively, D is TRBD1 (5 bases). The length of the CDR3 is 15 residues. The germline gives CDR1 MDHEN, CDR2 SYDVKM. Trimming left V 7 bases short and J 7 bases short, with 19 bases between. In nucleotides, the CDR3 is TGTGCCAGCACTAGGCCCCAGGGCAACTTTGAAAAACTGTTTTTT. Its protein is CASTRPQGNFEKLFF.

The chain combines TRBV5-1 with TRBJ1-1, with a tentative D call TRBD1 (6 bases). The CDR3 is made up of 16 amino acids. The V end lost 2 bases, the J end lost 6 bases, and 20 bases lay between the germline ends. From germline, CDR1 is SGHRS and CDR2 YFSETQ. CDR3 sequence: CASSFQGPDKKAEAFF. As DNA, the CDR3 is TGCGCCAGCAGCTTCCAGGGGCCGGATAAGAAGGCTGAAGCTTTCTTT.

The chain is built from TRBV7-8 and TRBJ2-7; 11 positions agree with TRBD2. There are 17 residues in the CDR3. The V segment lost 4 bases and the J segment 0 bases; nucleotides outside the gene matches: 8. Germline V CDR1 and CDR2: SGHVS, FQNEAQ. The CDR3 here is CASSSGTSGGLSYEQYF. In nucleotides, the CDR3 is TGTGCCAGCAGCTCAGGTACTAGCGGGGGCCTCTCCTACGAGCAGTACTTC.